The sequence of this T cell receptor beta chain was determined in a study of CD8 T cells in Susac syndrome. General observations from the study: Only a relatively small number of individuals were included in the TCR sequencing and HLA analysis.

The CDR3 is 14 residues long. Trimming left V 7 bases short and J 5 bases short, with 20 bases between. Germline CDR1 SQVTM, CDR2 ANQGSEA. Details on this clonotype: Antigen specificity is unknown.

Reverse transcription of about 0.5 to 1 ug RNA used random hexamers. The method of amplification for TCR beta CDR3 was immunoSEQ multiplex PCR, covering 54 Vbeta and 13 Jbeta. TCRdb re-derived calls from the immunoSEQ multiplex PCR reads in MiXCR, one entry per CDR3 protein. The sample has more than 120,000 distinct CDR3 sequences, approximately 93% seen once; the top ten hold roughly 0.083%. Controls comprised healthy donors matched for age and sex. TEMRA cells underwent FACS enrichment and CD8+ and CD4+ T cells underwent negative isolation. The TCR sequence derives from a human donor in good health. V is TRBV29-1 and J is TRBJ2-5; no clear D. The source material was CD4+ T cells from PBMCs. CDR3 sequence reads: CSGVPPGALETQYF. The CDR3 nucleotides read TGCAGCGGTGTACCGCCAGGCGCGCTGGAGACCCAGTACTTC. Full variable domain (outside the CDR3, taken from reference TRBV29-1 and TRBJ2-5): SAVISQKPSRDICQRGTSLTIQCQVDSQVTMMFWYRQQPGQSLTLIATANQGSEATYESGFVIDKFPISRPNLTFSTLTVSNMSPEDSSIYLCSGVPPGALETQYFGPGTRLLVL.